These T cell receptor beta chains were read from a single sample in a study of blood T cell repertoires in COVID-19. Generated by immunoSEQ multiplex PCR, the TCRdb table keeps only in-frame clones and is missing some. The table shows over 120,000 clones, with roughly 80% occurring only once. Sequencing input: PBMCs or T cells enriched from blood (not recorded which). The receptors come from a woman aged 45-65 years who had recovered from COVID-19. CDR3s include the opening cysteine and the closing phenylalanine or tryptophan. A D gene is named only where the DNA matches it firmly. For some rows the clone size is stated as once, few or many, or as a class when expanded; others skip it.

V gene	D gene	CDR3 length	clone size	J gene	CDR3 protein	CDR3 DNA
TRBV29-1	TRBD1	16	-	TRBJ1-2	CSVYGDRTGEDDGYTF	TGCAGCGTCTACGGCGACCGGACAGGGGAGGATGATGGCTACACCTTC
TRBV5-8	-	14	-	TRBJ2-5	CASSPFKSGETQYF	TGTGCCAGCAGCCCCTTTAAATCGGGAGAGACCCAGTACTTC
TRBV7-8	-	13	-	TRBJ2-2	CASSLVGGGELFF	TGTGCCAGCAGCTTAGTCGGCGGCGGGGAGCTGTTTTTT
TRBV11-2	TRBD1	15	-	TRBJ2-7	CASSPDSGQAVEQYF	TGTGCCAGCAGCCCCGATTCAGGACAGGCGGTGGAGCAGTACTTC
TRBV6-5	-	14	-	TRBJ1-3	CASSIQKSGNTIYF	TGTGCCAGCAGCATTCAGAAATCTGGAAACACCATATATTTT
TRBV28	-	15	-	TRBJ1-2	CASSPFRGANYGYTF	TGTGCCAGCAGTCCCTTCCGCGGGGCTAACTATGGCTACACCTTC
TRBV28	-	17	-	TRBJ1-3	CASSGMDGVSSGNTIYF	TGTGCCAGCAGCGGAATGGACGGGGTGAGCTCTGGAAACACCATATATTTT
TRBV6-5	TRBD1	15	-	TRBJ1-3	CASTRDRGIGNTIYF	TGTGCCAGCACTAGGGACAGGGGGATCGGAAACACCATATATTTT
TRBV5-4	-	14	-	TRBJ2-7	CASSLPHPPYEQYF	TGTGCCAGCAGCTTGCCACACCCGCCCTACGAGCAGTACTTC
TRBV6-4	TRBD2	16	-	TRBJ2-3	CASSGRAGDLTDTQYF	TGTGCCAGCAGTGGCCGAGCGGGGGATCTCACAGATACGCAGTATTTT
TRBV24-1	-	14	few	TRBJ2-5	CATSDLGAPETQYF	TGTGCCACCAGTGATTTAGGGGCCCCAGAGACCCAGTACTTC
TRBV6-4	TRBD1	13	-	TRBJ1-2	CASRGQSKFGYTF	TGTGCCAGCAGGGGACAGAGTAAGTTCGGCTACACCTTC
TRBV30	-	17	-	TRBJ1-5	CAWSVKLGTRGNQPQHF	TGTGCCTGGAGTGTAAAGTTGGGGACAAGGGGCAATCAGCCCCAGCATTTT
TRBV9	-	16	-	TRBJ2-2	CASSVRRVPNTGELFF	TGTGCCAGCAGCGTAAGGAGGGTACCCAACACCGGGGAGCTGTTTTTT
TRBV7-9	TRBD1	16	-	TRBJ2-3	CASSPGQGAGTDTQYF	TGTGCCAGCAGCCCCGGACAGGGGGCTGGCACAGATACGCAGTATTTT
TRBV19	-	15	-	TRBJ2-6	CASSMEGTGANVLTF	TGTGCCAGTAGTATGGAGGGAACTGGGGCCAACGTCCTGACTTTC
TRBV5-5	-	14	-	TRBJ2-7	CASSLEVGGYEQYF	TGTGCCAGCAGCTTGGAAGTGGGAGGTTACGAGCAGTACTTC
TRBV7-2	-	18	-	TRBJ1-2	CASSLEQGRTLANYGYTF	TGTGCCAGCAGCTTAGAACAGGGACGAACCTTAGCTAACTATGGCTACACCTTC
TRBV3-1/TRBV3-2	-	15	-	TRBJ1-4	CASSHRVMSNEKLFF	TGTGCCAGCAGCCACAGGGTCATGTCTAATGAAAAACTGTTTTTT
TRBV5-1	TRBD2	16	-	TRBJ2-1	CASSSLAGSLYNEQFF	TGCGCCAGCAGCTCCCTAGCGGGGAGTCTTTACAATGAGCAGTTCTTC
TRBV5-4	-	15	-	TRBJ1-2	CASSLYRDTSYGYTF	TGTGCCAGCAGCTTGTACCGGGACACTTCCTATGGCTACACCTTC
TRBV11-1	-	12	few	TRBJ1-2	CASSLQGYGYTF	TGTGCCAGCAGCTTACAGGGCTATGGCTACACCTTC
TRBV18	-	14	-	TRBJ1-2	CASSQQGKDYGYTF	TGTGCCAGCTCGCAACAGGGAAAAGACTATGGCTACACCTTC
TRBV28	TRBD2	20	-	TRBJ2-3	CASSYQAGTSGGWSTDTQYF	TGTGCCAGCAGTTACCAAGCCGGGACTAGCGGGGGGTGGAGCACAGATACGCAGTATTTT
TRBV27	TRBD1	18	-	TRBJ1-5	CASSLTGGSRLSNQPQHF	TGTGCCAGCAGTTTGACAGGGGGCTCTCGTCTAAGCAATCAGCCCCAGCATTTT
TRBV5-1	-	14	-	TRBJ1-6	CASSLGEGDSPLHF	TGCGCCAGCAGCTTGGGGGAAGGGGATTCACCCCTCCACTTT
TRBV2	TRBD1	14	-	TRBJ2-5	CASRARTGQETQYF	TGTGCCAGCAGAGCCCGGACAGGTCAAGAGACCCAGTACTTC
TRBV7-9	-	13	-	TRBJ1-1	CASSFHMNTEAFF	TGTGCCAGCAGCTTCCACATGAACACTGAAGCTTTCTTT
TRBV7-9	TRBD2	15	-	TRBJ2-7	CASSFGGGGTYEQYF	TGTGCCAGCAGCTTCGGGGGGGGAGGGACCTACGAGCAGTACTTC
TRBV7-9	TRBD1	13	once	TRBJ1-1	CASSPRQGTEAFF	TGTGCCAGCAGTCCTCGACAGGGGACTGAAGCTTTCTTT
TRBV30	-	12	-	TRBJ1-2	CAWIPQSYGYTF	TGTGCCTGGATTCCCCAGTCCTATGGCTACACCTTC
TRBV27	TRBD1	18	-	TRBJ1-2	CASSLGITGTGENYGYTF	TGTGCCAGCAGTTTAGGGATCACCGGGACAGGGGAAAACTATGGCTACACCTTC
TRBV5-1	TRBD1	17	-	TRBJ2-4	CASSLEGPGGDGNIQYF	TGCGCCAGCAGCTTGGAGGGACCAGGGGGCGACGGAAACATTCAGTACTTC
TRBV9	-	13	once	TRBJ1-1	CASSTSMNTEAFF	TGTGCCAGCAGCACATCGATGAACACTGAAGCTTTCTTT
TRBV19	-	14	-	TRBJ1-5	CASSPTQGWQPQHF	TGTGCCAGTAGTCCCACACAGGGCTGGCAGCCCCAGCATTTT
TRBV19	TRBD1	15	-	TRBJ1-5	CASSIWDRDEQPQHF	TGTGCCAGTAGTATTTGGGACAGGGACGAACAGCCCCAGCATTTT
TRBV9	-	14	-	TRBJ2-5	CASSVGSYQETQYF	TGTGCCAGCAGCGTTGGTAGTTACCAAGAGACCCAGTACTTC
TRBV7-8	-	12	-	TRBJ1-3	CASSPRVATIYF	TGTGCCAGCAGCCCCCGGGTGGCCACCATATATTTT